Listed here are 25 T cell receptor beta chains from one sample, sequenced in a study of human T cells and chemical hapten exposure. TCRdb reprocessed the RACE reads with MiXCR, giving one entry per CDR3 protein. The sample contains about 96,000 distinct CDR3 sequences, approximately 9.3% of which appear only once. Time point defined: patch test 2, 6 weeks after DPC sensitization. The sample's treatment: therapeutic diphenylcyclopropenone sensitization with weekly scalp DPC. The material sequenced was whole blood, taken in connection with sensitization to the hapten diphenylcyclopropenone (DPC). Receptors were obtained from a woman between 40 and 50 years old with alopecia areata. Some clones in this sample may be carry-over from other donors' samples.

The CDR3 nucleotides are TGTGCCAGCAGTTCTCAGGGGGCCGGAGACACTGAAGCTTTCTTT. It is translated as CASSSQGAGDTEAFF. The rearrangement uses TRBV12-3 or TRBV12-4 and TRBJ1-1; 8 bases are a match to TRBD1. This CDR3 has 15 amino acids. V shed 4 bases and J 3 bases; nucleotides not matched to a gene: 7.

The chain is built from TRBV3-1 and TRBJ1-1; D is possibly TRBD1 (6 bases). Germline V gives CDR1 LGHDT, CDR2 YNNKEL (reference sequence). Deletions cut 4 bases from V and 5 bases from J, with 14 bases between. CDR3 length: 14 residues. The CDR3 here is CASSPLGGQTEAFF. CDR3 nucleotides: TGTGCCAGCAGCCCGCTGGGGGGGCAGACTGAAGCTTTCTTT.

The V call is TRBV25-1, the J call TRBJ1-2; D might be TRBD1 (6 bases). V was pared by 8 bases and J by 4 bases, with 14 bases between. CDR3 length: 13 residues. Germline CDR1 and CDR2: MGHDK and SYGVNS. The CDR3 reads CASDMGGGYGYTF. CDR3 DNA sequence: TGTGCCAGCGATATGGGGGGCGGCTATGGCTACACCTTC.

The rearrangement joins TRBV11-2 to TRBJ2-1; D ambiguous. CDR1 is SGHAT and CDR2 is FQNNGV in the germline V gene. The germline V and J ends were trimmed by 2 bases and 8 bases, with 7 bases remaining between them. The CDR3 is 12 amino acids. The CDR3 here is CASSLYVDEQFF. In nucleotides, the CDR3 is TGTGCCAGCAGCTTATATGTAGATGAGCAGTTCTTC. The variable domain in full, completed from reference TRBV11-2 and TRBJ2-1, reads EAGVAQSPRYKIIEKRQSVAFWCNPISGHATLYWYQQILGQGPKLLIQFQNNGVVDDSQLPKDRFSAERLKGVDSTLKIQPAKLEDSAVYLCASSLYVDEQFFGPGTRLTVL.

This clonotype was seen more than once but under ten times. The chain joins TRBV4-2 to TRBJ2-7; the D call may be TRBD1 or TRBD2 (5 bases each). This CDR3 has 14 residues. V lost 4 bases and J 7 bases, leaving 17 bases between the germline ends. Looked up from germline, CDR1 is LGHNA and CDR2 is YNFKEQ. This CDR3 is CASSPQGVGTEQYF. The CDR3 DNA reads TGTGCCAGCAGCCCCCAGGGAGTTGGGACGGAGCAGTACTTC.

The gene calls are TRBV7-3 and TRBJ2-1, with TRBD1 identical over 9 bases. The CDR3 has 15 residues. In germline, CDR1 is SGHTA, CDR2 FQGTGA. Losses at the gene ends were 2 bases for V and 9 bases for J; bases not matched to a gene: 8. The CDR3 bases are TGTGCCAGCAGCTTATTCGGACAGGGGTTGGGTGAGCAGTTCTTC. Translating gives CASSLFGQGLGEQFF.

This clonotype showed up just a few times. The chain has TRBV7-6 and TRBJ2-1, with D possibly TRBD2 on 6 matching bases. The V gene lost 3 bases and the J gene lost 0 bases, with 12 bases spanning the gap. Germline CDR1 is SGHVS and CDR2 is FNYEAQ. CDR3 length: 16 residues. This chain's CDR3 is CASSFGRGSSYNEQFF. The CDR3 DNA is TGTGCCAGCAGCTTTGGGCGGGGCAGCTCCTACAATGAGCAGTTCTTC. The variable domain in full, completed from reference TRBV7-6 and TRBJ2-1, reads GAGVSQSPRYKVTKRGQDVALRCDPISGHVSLYWYRQALGQGPEFLTYFNYEAQQDKSGLPNDRFSAERPEGSISTLTIQRTEQRDSAMYRCASSFGRGSSYNEQFFGPGTRLTVL.

There are many counts of this clonotype. The chain combines TRBV29-1 with TRBJ1-1; maybe TRBD1 (5 bases). Trimming stripped 2 bases from V and 1 base from J, with 8 bases between. The CDR3 is made up of 13 amino acids. CDR1 is SQVTM, CDR2 ANQGSEA, per germline. The chain's CDR3 is CSVERGGNTEAFF. The DNA of the CDR3 is TGCAGCGTTGAACGGGGCGGGAACACTGAAGCTTTCTTT.

Only a few counts were recorded for this clonotype. Mismatch with germline at one junction end may stem from a read error. The rearrangement joins TRBV7-9 to TRBJ2-1; the D gene is possibly TRBD1 (6 bases). CDR1 is SEHNR and CDR2 is FQNEAQ in the germline V gene (reference sequence). CDR3 length: 15 amino acids. DNA for the CDR3: TGTGCCAGCGGCTTGGATGGGGGCCCCTACAATGAGCAGTTCTTC. This encodes CASGLDGGPYNEQFF.

This clonotype was recorded many times. The V and J genes are TRBV20-1 and TRBJ2-2, with 9 bases that match TRBD1. This CDR3 spans 14 amino acids. The germline gives CDR1 DFQATT, CDR2 SNEGSKA (reference sequence). V was clipped by 6 bases and J by 6 bases; unmatched bases: 8. DNA of the CDR3: TGCAGTGCAGCGGACAGGGGAGACGCCGGGGAGCTGTTTTTT. Amino acids: CSAADRGDAGELFF.

This chain uses TRBV12-3 or TRBV12-4 with TRBJ1-5, with 8 bases identical to TRBD1. J gave up 6 bases and V 5 bases, and 12 bases lay outside the gene matches. There are 16 residues in the CDR3. DNA of the CDR3: TGTGCCAGCAGTCTAGGGGTCAGGGGGCGCGGTCAGCCCCAGCATTTT. The encoded protein is CASSLGVRGRGQPQHF.

V usage is TRBV27 and J usage is TRBJ2-1; either TRBD1 or TRBD2 may fit D (5 bases each). V shed 2 bases and J shed 10 bases, with 12 bases lying between them. This CDR3 has 13 amino acids. CDR1 is MNHEY, CDR2 SMNVEV, per germline (reference sequence). The chain's CDR3 is CASSLKWGREQFF. As DNA, the CDR3 is TGTGCCAGCAGTTTAAAGTGGGGACGAGAGCAGTTCTTC.

This clonotype was detected ten times or more. The genes are TRBV5-1 and TRBJ2-7, with a tentative D call TRBD2 (5 bases). V was pared by 2 bases and J by 1 base, with 10 bases between. The CDR3 is 14 residues long. Germline V gene data show CDR1 as SGHRS and CDR2 as YFSETQ. This CDR3 reads CASSLRGRSYEQYF. As DNA, the CDR3 is TGCGCCAGCAGCTTACGGGGTCGGTCCTACGAGCAGTACTTC. Supplemented by reference TRBV5-1 and TRBJ2-7, the full variable domain reads KAGVTQTPRYLIKTRGQQVTLSCSPISGHRSVSWYQQTPGQGLQFLFEYFSETQRNKGNFPGRFSGRQFSNSRSEMNVSTLELGDSALYLCASSLRGRSYEQYFGPGTRLTVT.

This clonotype came up many times. V usage is TRBV5-1 and J usage is TRBJ2-7; the D gene is possibly TRBD2 (6 bases). Germline lookup yields CDR1 SGHRS and CDR2 YFSETQ. The CDR3 is made up of 13 amino acids. V lost 7 bases to trimming and J lost 2 bases, with 13 bases between them. In nucleotides, the CDR3 is TGCGCCAGCGCAATAGCGGCCCCCTACGAGCAGTACTTC. It translates to CASAIAAPYEQYF.

This clonotype has only a few counts. The gene calls are TRBV4-3 and TRBJ2-5, with D perhaps matching TRBD2 (6 bases). The germline gives CDR1 LGHNA, CDR2 YSLEER. This CDR3 contains 16 residues. The germline V and J ends were trimmed by 0 bases and 9 bases, with 20 bases remaining between them. CDR3 nucleotides: TGCGCCAGCAGCCAAGATTGGGGTAGCGGTAAGAGGGCCCAGTACTTC. Translation: CASSQDWGSGKRAQYF.

This clonotype was counted a few times. The chain links TRBV6-2 or TRBV6-3 to TRBJ1-5, with D perhaps TRBD1 (5 bases). The germline V gene encodes CDR1 MNHEY and CDR2 SVGEGT. There are 14 residues in the CDR3. Trimming took off 2 bases at V and 7 bases at J, with 12 bases between the two ends. The CDR3 protein is CASSYVAGSQPQHF. In DNA, the CDR3 is TGTGCCAGCAGTTACGTGGCAGGGAGCCAGCCCCAGCATTTT.

V gene TRBV4-2 combines with J gene TRBJ1-3; D call uncertain. Germline lookup yields CDR1 LGHNA and CDR2 YNFKEQ. CDR3 length: 11 residues. The V end was cut by 4 bases, the J end by 8 bases, with 6 bases between. CDR3 sequence (DNA): TGTGCCAGCAGCCTTACGTACACCATATATTTT. Protein: CASSLTYTIYF.

The genes are TRBV6-5 and TRBJ2-7; TRBD2 matches at 8 bases. The CDR3 has 15 residues. Germline V gene lookup returns CDR1 MNHEY and CDR2 SVGAGI. J lost 3 bases, V lost 2 bases, and 6 bases had no gene match. The DNA of the CDR3 is TGTGCCAGCAGTTACGAAGCGGGAGCAATCTACGAGCAGTACTTC. Protein: CASSYEAGAIYEQYF.

V gene TRBV7-3 combines with J gene TRBJ2-3, with D possibly TRBD2 on 6 matching bases. This CDR3 contains 14 residues. Germline V lookup: CDR1 SGHTA, CDR2 FQGTGA. V lost 6 bases and J lost 6, with 16 bases in between. The CDR3 bases are TGTGCCAGCAGTAGGGGACTTTATTCGGATACGCAGTATTTT. This translates into CASSRGLYSDTQYF.

At least ten counts were recorded for this clonotype. This chain links TRBV20-1 with TRBJ2-7; maybe TRBD2 (6 bases). The germline V and J ends were trimmed by 0 bases and 4 bases, with 13 bases remaining between them. CDR1 DFQATT and CDR2 SNEGSKA come from the germline V gene (reference sequence). This CDR3 comprises 14 residues. CDR3 coding DNA: TGCAGTGCTAGAGAGGGGGGAGAAGAGTACGAGCAGTACTTC. The encoded protein is CSAREGGEEYEQYF.

This clonotype has only a few counts. The CDR3 coding sequence is TGTGCCAGCAGCTTAAGTCCCGGGAGGGCCGGAACCGGGGAGCTGTTTTTT. It is translated as CASSLSPGRAGTGELFF. The gene calls are TRBV7-8 and TRBJ2-2; 8 bases agree with TRBD2. This CDR3 has 17 residues. Trimming took 2 bases from V and 5 from J; bases not matched to a gene: 10. Germline V gives CDR1 SGHVS, CDR2 FQNEAQ. Filled out from reference TRBV7-8 and TRBJ2-2, the complete variable domain reads GAGVSQSPRYKVAKRGQDVALRCDPISGHVSLFWYQQALGQGPEFLTYFQNEAQLDKSGLPSDRFFAERPEGSVSTLKIQRTQQEDSAVYLCASSLSPGRAGTGELFFGEGSRLTVL.

This clonotype was observed at least ten times. The V gene is TRBV20-1, the J gene TRBJ2-7, with 10 bases lining up with TRBD2. The CDR3 covers 14 residues. J gave up 6 bases and V 1 base, and 6 bases lay outside the gene matches. CDR1 and CDR2 (germline): DFQATT, SNEGSKA (reference sequence). CDR3 region: CSARVASGSGEQYF. For the CDR3, the DNA is TGCAGTGCTAGAGTGGCTAGCGGGAGCGGCGAGCAGTACTTC.

In its sample, this clonotype was seen many times. This chain uses TRBV7-2 with TRBJ2-7; 8 bases match TRBD2. Germline V lookup: CDR1 SGHTA, CDR2 FQGNSA. The CDR3 has 18 amino acids. J was trimmed by 4 bases and V by 2 bases; bases with no gene match: 16. Here the CDR3 DNA reads TGTGCCAGCAGCTTACTCGCACTCAGGCGGGAGGAGGGTTACGAGCAGTACTTC. This sequence encodes CASSLLALRREEGYEQYF.

This rearrangement joins TRBV7-9 to TRBJ2-3; no definite D call. Trimming left V 8 bases short and J 0 bases short, with 9 bases between. This CDR3 comprises 13 residues. Germline loops: CDR1 SEHNR, CDR2 FQNEAQ (reference sequence). This CDR3 is CASCGVSTDTQYF. In DNA, the CDR3 is TGTGCCAGCTGCGGCGTTAGCACAGATACGCAGTATTTT.

This clonotype was observed at least ten times. The genes are TRBV12-3 or TRBV12-4 and TRBJ1-1; TRBD1 is a possible D gene (6 bases). Trimming pared 3 bases from V and 7 bases from J, leaving 12 bases between. This CDR3 has 13 residues. The CDR3 DNA follows: TGTGCCAGCAGTTTTGCGGGGGCTGGTGAAGCTTTCTTT. This gives the protein CASSFAGAGEAFF.